This TCR beta chain was documented in a study of cytomegalovirus exposure and HLA in healthy donors. Whole-study findings and limits: There were some V segments, including TRBV6-2 and TRBV6-3, excluded as indistinguishable.

This CDR3 contains 15 residues. Germline CDR1 KGHSH, CDR2 LQKENI. Trimming took 3 bases from V and 9 from J; bases not matched to a gene: 8. In regard to this clone: Its antigen is undetermined.

In the PCR, 60 Vbeta and 13 Jbeta primers were used. Method: immunoSEQ multiplex PCR; TCRdb's copy keeps in-frame clones and lacks some. The sample has 150,000 to 200,000 clones. The sequencing sample was made of PBMCs. The TCR comes from a woman aged 55-70 years in good health and CMV-seronegative. The V gene is TRBV18, the J gene TRBJ2-1; 10 bases map to TRBD1. CDR3 DNA: TGTGCCAGCTCACCTGACCGACAGGGGGCCTTTGAGCAGTTCTTC. Its translation: CASSPDRQGAFEQFF.